This TCR beta chain was sequenced in a study of CD8+CD57+ T cells in acquired aplastic anemia. About the study: Quantities of DNA derived from sorted CD4+ and CD8+ cells averaged roughly 3.4 ug.

Sequencing was done on patients that had shown CD8+CD57+ cell expansion by flow cytometry. No therapy was given to patients before blood sampling. Germline loops: CDR1 SGHRS, CDR2 YFSETQ. Trimming left V 2 bases short and J 2 bases short, with 5 bases between. This CDR3 spans 13 amino acids. This clonotype was recorded at least ten times. TCR beta VDJ and CDR3 profiles were obtained from a genomic DNA template. MiXCR, run by TCRdb on the reads, gives a single entry per CDR3 protein. The table has roughly 200,000 distinct CDR3 sequences, 63% seen once. The chain combines TRBV5-1 with TRBJ1-3; no reliable D call. Sequenced input: sorted CD4+, CD8+, or CD8+CD57+ T cells (not recorded which) from PBMCs. The sequence derives from a human donor with aplastic anemia. In DNA form, the CDR3 reads TGCGCCAGCAGCTTAAGGGCTGGAAACACCATATATTTT. Residues: CASSLRAGNTIYF.